This TCR beta chain is drawn from a study of human T cells and chemical hapten exposure. Broader study findings: Significantly more large CDR3 similarity clusters arose among expanded TCRs than among controls.

Germline CDR1 and CDR2: KGHSH and LQKENI. The CDR3 covers 16 residues. Concerning this clonotype itself: Its antigen remains unidentified. A junction boundary mismatches the germline segment, possibly from a read error.

Time point: patch test 2, 6 weeks after DPC sensitization. Treatment: therapeutic diphenylcyclopropenone sensitization with weekly scalp DPC. Drawing of blood took place ahead of applying each patch test. Per the original methods: Ranging from about 23,224 to 700,000, TCR counts per sample had a median value of approximately 99,000. TCRdb used MiXCR to reprocess the RACE reads, holding one entry per CDR3 protein. The authors' filters were not applied to this entry. Altogether more than 110,000 distinct CDR3 sequences are present, 12% being singletons, with the ten largest covering approximately 1.3%.

Specimen: whole blood, collected in connection with sensitization to the hapten diphenylcyclopropenone (DPC). This receptor was identified in a woman between 45 and 65 years old with alopecia areata. Some clones in this sample may be carry-over from other donors' samples. V is TRBV18 and J is TRBJ2-5; 14 bases map to TRBD2. CDR3 bases: TGTGCCAGCTCATCACCGGGACTAGCGGGAGAAGAGACCCAGTACTTC. Amino acid sequence: CASSSPGLAGEETQYF. Together with reference TRBV18 and TRBJ2-5, the CDR3 gives the full variable domain: NAGVMQNPRHLVRRRGQEARLRCSPMKGHSHVYWYRQLPEEGLKFMVYLQKENIIDESGMPKERFSAEFPKEGPSILRIQQVVRGDSAAYFCASSSPGLAGEETQYFGPGTRLLVL.